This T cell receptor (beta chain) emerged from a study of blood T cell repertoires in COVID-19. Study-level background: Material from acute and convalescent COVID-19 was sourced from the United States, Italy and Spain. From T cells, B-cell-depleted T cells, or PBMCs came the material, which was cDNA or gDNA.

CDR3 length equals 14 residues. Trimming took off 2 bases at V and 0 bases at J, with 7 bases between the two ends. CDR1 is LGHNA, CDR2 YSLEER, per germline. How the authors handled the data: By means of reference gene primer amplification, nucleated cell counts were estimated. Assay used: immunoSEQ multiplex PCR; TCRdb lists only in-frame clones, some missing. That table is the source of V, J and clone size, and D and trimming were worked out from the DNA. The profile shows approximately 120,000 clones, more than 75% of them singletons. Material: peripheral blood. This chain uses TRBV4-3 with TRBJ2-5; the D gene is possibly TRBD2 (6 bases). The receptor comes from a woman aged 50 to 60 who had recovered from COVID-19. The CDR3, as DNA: TGCGCCAGCAGCCAACAGCGGGACCAAGAGACCCAGTACTTC. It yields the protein CASSQQRDQETQYF.